This is a list of T cell receptor beta chains from one sample in a study of T cell responses to AZD1222 COVID-19 vaccine. Measured with immunoSEQ multiplex PCR; TCRdb has only the in-frame clones, and not every one. The sample includes about 110,000 clones, 90% to 95% of them seen just once. Sequencing was performed on peripheral blood, taken on day 0 of AZD1222 vaccination. Source of these receptors: an adult in good health. Each CDR3 is given with its conserved first and last residue. A D gene is named only where the DNA matches it firmly. Not all rows give a size; the values are once, few, many and, for expanded clones, a class.

>TRBV30|NA|TRBD1|TRBJ1-4
TGTGCCTGGAGTGCCGACAGGGTAATGTTTTTT
CAWSADRVMFF
>TRBV11-2|NA|NA|TRBJ1-1
TGTGCCAGCAGCTTAGTTCTCGGGGGCCATGGTGAAGCTTTCTTT
CASSLVLGGHGEAFF
>TRBV7-9|NA|NA|TRBJ2-5
TGTGCCAGCAGCTCAGGACACCAAGAGACCCAGTACTTC
CASSSGHQETQYF
>TRBV12-3/TRBV12-4|NA|NA|TRBJ2-6
TGTGCCAGCAGTTTATCTGGGGCCAACGTCCTGACTTTC
CASSLSGANVLTF
>TRBV7-2|NA|NA|TRBJ1-5
TGTGCCAGCCTGGGGAGCAATAGCAATCAGCCCCAGCATTTT
CASLGSNSNQPQHF
>TRBV19|NA|NA|TRBJ2-3
TGTGCCAGTAGTATAGCGGGACACACAGATACGCAGTATTTT
CASSIAGHTDTQYF
>TRBV18|NA|NA|TRBJ2-2
TGTGCCAGCTCACCCCCGGGGAGTGAATCAGCCGGGGAGCTGTTTTTT
CASSPPGSESAGELFF
>TRBV7-8|NA|NA|TRBJ1-2
TGTGCCAGCAGCTTAGCAGGCGGAAACTATGGCTACACCTTC
CASSLAGGNYGYTF
>TRBV7-9|once|NA|TRBJ1-2
TGTGCCAGCAGCAGGGACGGGGACTATGGCTACACCTTC
CASSRDGDYGYTF
>TRBV4-3|NA|TRBD2|TRBJ2-3
TGCGCCAGCAGCCAGCAAAGAGGACTAGCGGGGCTCCTTACGGGAGATACGCAGTATTTT
CASSQQRGLAGLLTGDTQYF
>TRBV7-9|once|NA|TRBJ1-2
TGTGCCAGCAGGTACGAATCTGGCTACACCTTC
CASRYESGYTF
>TRBV10-3|NA|NA|TRBJ1-5
TGTGCCATCAGCGCGGGGGGCAACAATCAGCCCCAGCATTTT
CAISAGGNNQPQHF
>TRBV13|NA|NA|TRBJ1-2
TGTGCCAGCAGCCCCGGGACGGAAAGTGGGTATGGCTACACCTTC
CASSPGTESGYGYTF
>TRBV5-1|NA|NA|TRBJ2-2
TGCGCCAGCAGCCGCGACAATCCTCGCACCGGGGAGCTGTTTTTT
CASSRDNPRTGELFF
>TRBV7-2|NA|TRBD1|TRBJ1-2
TGTGCCAGCAGCTTAGCTCCCCCTGGACAGGGGAATAACTATGGCTACACCTTC
CASSLAPPGQGNNYGYTF
>TRBV19|NA|NA|TRBJ1-5
TGTGCCAGTAGTATGAGGGGAGGATATAGCAATCAGCCCCAGCATTTT
CASSMRGGYSNQPQHF
>TRBV4-2|NA|NA|TRBJ2-2
TGTGCCAGCAGCCAAGACCGAACAGTGAATACGAACACCGGGGAGCTGTTTTTT
CASSQDRTVNTNTGELFF
>TRBV27|NA|NA|TRBJ2-7
TGTGCCAGCACCAACCTCGCCGGGGGGCGCCACGAGCAGTACTTC
CASTNLAGGRHEQYF
>TRBV7-9|NA|TRBD2|TRBJ2-7
TGTGCCAGCAGCTTCCGGACTAGTCGAAGGCCCTACGAGCAGTACTTC
CASSFRTSRRPYEQYF
>TRBV6-4|NA|TRBD2|TRBJ2-3
TGTGCCAGCAGTGACTCGACCAGCGGGGAGGATACGCAGTATTTT
CASSDSTSGEDTQYF
>TRBV12-3/TRBV12-4|NA|NA|TRBJ1-6
TGTGCCAGCAGTTTCGGCAATTCACCCCTCCACTTT
CASSFGNSPLHF
>TRBV5-1|NA|NA|TRBJ1-6
TGCGCCAGCAGCTTGGAGGGTGATTATTATAATTCACCCCTCCACTTT
CASSLEGDYYNSPLHF
>TRBV27|NA|TRBD2|TRBJ2-1
TGTGCCAGCAGAAGGGAGACTAGCGGATACAATGAGCAGTTCTTC
CASRRETSGYNEQFF
>TRBV28|NA|TRBD1|TRBJ1-2
TGTGCCAGCAGTTTGTCCCAGGACAGGGGGTGGAGGGGCTACACCTTC
CASSLSQDRGWRGYTF
>TRBV18|NA|NA|TRBJ1-5
TGTGCCAGCTCACCAGACGAGAGTCAGCCCCAGCATTTT
CASSPDESQPQHF
>TRBV27|NA|TRBD1|TRBJ1-2
TGTGCCAGCAGTTATTACAGGGGATCAGGCTACACCTTC
CASSYYRGSGYTF
>TRBV2|NA|NA|TRBJ1-2
TGTGCCAGCAGTGGGGGCCCTAGATATGGCTACACCTTC
CASSGGPRYGYTF
>TRBV10-3|NA|TRBD2|TRBJ2-7
TGTGCCATCAGTGGCCAAGGCGGGAGTCAAGGGTTCTACGAGCAGTACTTC
CAISGQGGSQGFYEQYF
>TRBV6-1|NA|TRBD2|TRBJ2-7
TGTGCCAGCAGTGAACCCGGAGCGGGAGTCAACTACGAGCAGTACTTC
CASSEPGAGVNYEQYF
>TRBV5-4|NA|NA|TRBJ2-1
TGTGCCAGCAGCGATCACGCGGCTGAGCAGTTCTTC
CASSDHAAEQFF
>TRBV7-8|NA|NA|TRBJ2-3
TGTGCCAGCAGCCTGCACCCTAGCACAGATACGCAGTATTTT
CASSLHPSTDTQYF
>TRBV30|NA|NA|TRBJ1-4
TGTGCCTGGAGTGTAAAACAGGGATATGAAAAACTGTTTTTT
CAWSVKQGYEKLFF
>TRBV3-1/TRBV3-2|NA|NA|TRBJ1-5
TGTGCCAGCAGCCAGGGCAGCGGGGTCTGGAAGCCCCAGCATTTT
CASSQGSGVWKPQHF